The 28 T cell receptor beta chains given below trace back to one sample, sequenced in a study of blood T cell repertoires in COVID-19. Only in-frame clones appear in the TCRdb table, and some are missing; sequencing was by immunoSEQ multiplex PCR. The repertoire holds around 100,000 clones, with roughly 76% as singletons. Sequencing was done on a sample of peripheral blood. These receptors all come from an older man with COVID-19, enrolled during active disease.

V is TRBV18 and J is TRBJ1-3, with 7 bases matching TRBD1. J lost 3 bases, V lost 3 bases, and 5 bases had no gene match. The CDR3 loop spans 15 amino acids. CDR1 and CDR2 (germline): KGHSH, LQKENI. The CDR3 sequence is CASSPFQGDGNTIYF. For the CDR3, the DNA is TGTGCCAGCTCACCGTTCCAGGGGGATGGAAACACCATATATTTT. Combining the CDR3 with reference TRBV18 and TRBJ1-3 gives the whole variable domain NAGVMQNPRHLVRRRGQEARLRCSPMKGHSHVYWYRQLPEEGLKFMVYLQKENIIDESGMPKERFSAEFPKEGPSILRIQQVVRGDSAAYFCASSPFQGDGNTIYFGEGSWLTVV.

The J gene is TRBJ1-1, the V gene TRBV4-3, with 10 bases that match TRBD1. The V gene end was trimmed by 4 bases and the J gene end by 1 base; junction bases not matched to a gene: 9. This CDR3 contains 17 residues. Germline CDR1 LGHNA, CDR2 YSLEER. The chain's CDR3 is CASSRGGQGVTNTEAFF. The CDR3 DNA is TGCGCCAGCAGCCGGGGAGGACAGGGGGTTACGAACACTGAAGCTTTCTTT.

The genes are TRBV7-2 and TRBJ2-2; 8 bases are shared with TRBD1. The CDR3 covers 15 residues. The ends lost 4 bases at V and 6 bases at J; junction bases unmatched: 7. CDR1 is SGHTA, CDR2 FQGNSA, per germline. The CDR3 loop is CASSSGQVSSGELFF. CDR3 sequence (DNA): TGTGCCAGCAGCTCGGGACAGGTCTCTTCCGGGGAGCTGTTTTTT.

This sequence joins TRBV15 and TRBJ1-4, with a weak D call TRBD1 (6 bases). Germline CDR1 reads LNHNV; CDR2 reads YYDKDF (reference sequence). Trimming took 5 bases from V and 0 from J, leaving 13 bases between them. This CDR3 spans 16 amino acids. The CDR3 region has the DNA TGTGCCACCAGCGGGGGCTGGAGTTCAACTAATGAAAAACTGTTTTTT. This translates into CATSGGWSSTNEKLFF.

The chain couples TRBV21-1 to TRBJ1-2; TRBD1, the table's D call, lacks a check against the DNA. TRBV21-1 is labeled a pseudogene. The CDR3 runs 16 residues. Here the CDR3 reads CASSKGSSAGDYGYTF. The CDR3 nucleotides are TGTGCCAGCAGCAAAGGTTCCTCGGCAGGGGACTATGGCTACACCTTC.

The chain joins TRBV5-4 to TRBJ2-5; no firm D call. CDR1 and CDR2 from the germline V gene are SGHNT and YYREEE (reference sequence). V lost 4 bases and J 2 bases, leaving 12 bases between the germline ends. The CDR3 totals 14 residues. CDR3: CASSTPRKQETQYF. For the CDR3, the DNA is TGTGCCAGCAGCACTCCGCGGAAGCAAGAGACCCAGTACTTC.

The J gene is TRBJ1-4, the V gene TRBV6-5, with D perhaps matching TRBD1 (6 bases). V lost 6 bases and J 0 bases, leaving 8 bases between the germline ends. CDR1 and CDR2 from the germline V gene are MNHEY and SVGAGI. The CDR3 is 14 amino acids. The DNA of the CDR3 is TGTGCCAGCAGCTGGACAGCAACTAATGAAAAACTGTTTTTT. This encodes CASSWTATNEKLFF.

The chain recombines TRBV30 with TRBJ1-1; D not certain. There are 12 residues in the CDR3. Per the germline V gene, CDR1 is GTSNPN and CDR2 is SVGIG (reference sequence). V was clipped by 4 bases and J by 5 bases, with 11 bases between them. CDR3: CAWTGRWTEAFF. The CDR3 region has the DNA TGTGCCTGGACCGGTCGTTGGACTGAAGCTTTCTTT.

The chain links TRBV19 to TRBJ2-5, with 10 bases identical to TRBD2. V lost 3 bases, J lost 5 bases, and 9 bases stayed unmatched. CDR3 size: 16 residues. Germline V gene lookup returns CDR1 LNHDA and CDR2 SQIVND (reference sequence). CDR3: CASSISVAGGRETQYF. The CDR3 nucleotides are TGTGCCAGTAGTATTTCGGTAGCGGGAGGCCGCGAGACCCAGTACTTC.

The V and J genes are TRBV5-4 and TRBJ1-2; a weak D match, TRBD1 (5 bases). The CDR3 has 14 amino acids. With 3 bases removed from V and 4 bases from J, the gap between germline ends came to 13 bases. CDR1 and CDR2 from the germline V gene are SGHNT and YYREEE (reference sequence). The CDR3 loop reads CASSSGGGPYGYTF. CDR3 bases: TGTGCCAGCAGCTCGGGGGGGGGACCCTATGGCTACACCTTC.

This clone has only one observation. V and J are TRBV2 and TRBJ1-1, with 7 bases fitting TRBD1. The CDR3 contains 14 residues. Germline CDR1 SNHLY, CDR2 FYNNEI. V gave up 5 bases and J gave up 4 bases; unmatched junction bases: 7. In DNA, the CDR3 is TGTGCCAGCAGTTTCGACAGGGCGAGCACTGAAGCTTTCTTT. Residues: CASSFDRASTEAFF. Full variable domain (outside the CDR3, taken from reference TRBV2 and TRBJ1-1): EPEVTQTPSHQVTQMGQEVILRCVPISNHLYFYWYRQILGQKVEFLVSFYNNEISEKSEIFDDQFSVERPDGSNFTLKIRSTKLEDSAMYFCASSFDRASTEAFFGQGTRLTVV.

This chain joins TRBV14 and TRBJ2-5, with 9 bases that match TRBD2. Germline V gene sequence: CDR1 SGHDN, CDR2 FVKESK. Trimming cost V 5 bases and J 4 bases; bases outside gene matches: 8. CDR3 length: 15 amino acids. This CDR3 is CASSSRREGRETQYF. In nucleotides, the CDR3 is TGTGCCAGCAGCTCCCGGCGGGAGGGCCGAGAGACCCAGTACTTC.

The chain recombines TRBV6-2 or TRBV6-3 with TRBJ2-1; D uncertain. Between the trimmed V and J ends, which lost 5 bases and 3 bases, there was a span of 11 bases. This CDR3 contains 14 residues. The germline V gene encodes CDR1 MNHEY and CDR2 SVGEGT. CDR3 nucleotides: TGTGCCAGCAGTCTGTGGTTGCGCTACAATGAGCAGTTCTTC. It translates to CASSLWLRYNEQFF.

The chain uses TRBV15 and TRBJ1-1; tentatively, D is TRBD1 (6 bases). Germline V gives CDR1 LNHNV, CDR2 YYDKDF (reference sequence). V lost 0 bases and J 5 bases, leaving 7 bases between the germline ends. The CDR3 spans 13 residues. The CDR3: CATSRERGTEAFF. CDR3 sequence (DNA): TGTGCCACCAGCAGAGAGAGGGGGACTGAAGCTTTCTTT. Full variable domain (outside the CDR3, taken from reference TRBV15 and TRBJ1-1): DAMVIQNPRYQVTQFGKPVTLSCSQTLNHNVMYWYQQKSSQAPKLLFHYYDKDFNNEADTPDNFQSRRPNTSFCFLDIRSPGLGDTAMYLCATSRERGTEAFFGQGTRLTVV.

The rearrangement uses TRBV29-1 and TRBJ1-2; D call uncertain. V gave up 7 bases and J gave up 3 bases, with 12 bases separating them. Germline loops: CDR1 SQVTM, CDR2 ANQGSEA. The CDR3 has 12 amino acids. Here the CDR3 DNA reads TGCAGCGCCAACCTCCCAGACTATGGCTACACCTTC. It codes for CSANLPDYGYTF.

The chain carries TRBV15 and TRBJ2-5; 11 bases are a match to TRBD1. Germline V CDR1 and CDR2: LNHNV, YYDKDF (reference sequence). The CDR3 is 16 residues long. Germline trimming cut 1 base from V and 5 bases from J; bases unmatched to any gene: 6. CDR3 loop: CATSRGTGGVGETQYF. The CDR3 nucleotides are TGTGCCACCAGCAGAGGGACAGGGGGCGTCGGGGAGACCCAGTACTTC.

The chain is built from TRBV3-1 (or the pseudogene TRBV3-2) and TRBJ1-2; no firm D call. Per germline, CDR1 LGHDT and CDR2 YNNKEL (reference sequence). The CDR3 sequence is 13 residues long. Trimming removed 1 base from V and 7 bases from J, with 10 bases in between. The CDR3 spells CASSQAGRAGYTF. CDR3 bases: TGTGCCAGCAGCCAAGCCGGGAGGGCTGGCTACACCTTC.

The chain carries TRBV6-2 or TRBV6-3 and TRBJ1-1; the D is unclear. The CDR3 has 13 amino acids. Trimming left V 4 bases short and J 11 bases short, with 17 bases between. Germline CDR1 is MNHEY and CDR2 is SVGEGT. CDR3 bases: TGTGCCAGCAGTTGGAGGACCGGTGGTGGGGCTTTCTTT. This translates into CASSWRTGGGAFF.

This clone was counted between two and nine times. The chain employs TRBV6-6 and TRBJ1-5; D is perhaps TRBD1 (5 bases). The CDR3 extends over 16 amino acids. Trimming removed 4 bases at V and 1 base at J, with 14 bases between. Germline V CDR1 and CDR2: MNHNY, SVGAGI (reference sequence). CDR3: CASSSFGGLSNQPQHF. CDR3 nucleotide sequence: TGTGCCAGCAGTTCATTCGGGGGTTTAAGCAATCAGCCCCAGCATTTT.

This chain joins TRBV29-1 and TRBJ2-3; TRBD2 might be the D (6 bases). Germline V lookup: CDR1 SQVTM, CDR2 ANQGSEA. This CDR3 contains 14 residues. Deletions cut 1 base from V and 0 bases from J, with 8 bases between. This CDR3 is CSVEAGTSTDTQYF. CDR3 DNA sequence: TGCAGCGTTGAAGCAGGGACTAGCACAGATACGCAGTATTTT.

The CDR3 is CAGGWTEAFF. CDR3 sequence (DNA): TGCGCCGGGGGGTGGACTGAAGCTTTCTTT. The rearrangement joins TRBV23-1 to TRBJ1-1; D might be TRBD1 (5 bases). TRBV23-1 is an ORF for which the function is uncertain. Trimming shortened V by 11 bases and J by 5 bases, and 9 bases separated the two germline ends. This CDR3 is built from 10 residues.

The chain couples TRBV5-1 to TRBJ1-1; TRBD1 matches 10 bases. V shed 2 bases, J shed 2 bases, and the junction held 3 bases outside the gene matches. Germline-derived CDR1 and CDR2 are SGHRS and YFSETQ. The CDR3 extends over 15 amino acids. The CDR3 coding sequence is TGCGCCAGCAGCTTCCGGACAGGGGGAAACACTGAAGCTTTCTTT. It specifies CASSFRTGGNTEAFF.

The chain links TRBV7-8 to TRBJ2-3, with 9 bases lining up with TRBD2. The V gene's germline CDR1 is SGHVS and CDR2 FQNEAQ. This CDR3 comprises 16 residues. Losses at the gene ends were 0 bases for V and 0 bases for J; bases not matched to a gene: 1. CDR3 protein: CASSLALAGSTDTQYF. The CDR3 DNA reads as TGTGCCAGCAGCTTAGCGCTAGCGGGGAGCACAGATACGCAGTATTTT.

The J gene is TRBJ2-1, the V gene TRBV4-3; TRBD1 agrees at 9 bases. The V gene's germline CDR1 is LGHNA and CDR2 YSLEER. The junction had 8 bases not matched to a gene; V was cut back by 1 base and J by 4 bases. The CDR3 covers 17 residues. This CDR3 reads CASSQAMTGGAYNEQFF. CDR3 nucleotide sequence: TGCGCCAGCAGCCAAGCAATGACAGGGGGGGCGTACAATGAGCAGTTCTTC.

The chain joins TRBV10-3 to TRBJ1-1; D uncertain. Trimming cost V 6 bases and J 1 base, with 12 bases left between them. The germline V gene encodes CDR1 ENHRY and CDR2 SYGVKD. This CDR3 spans 14 amino acids. The CDR3 reads CAIRNSRGNTEAFF. Here the CDR3 DNA reads TGTGCCATCAGGAACTCTCGGGGGAACACTGAAGCTTTCTTT.

This sequence joins TRBV6-5 and TRBJ2-7; D is ambiguous. Germline V gives CDR1 MNHEY, CDR2 SVGAGI. V shed 7 bases and J shed 0 bases, with 16 bases lying between them. The CDR3 contains 15 residues. The CDR3 is CASNLVSGLSYEQYF. The CDR3 bases are TGTGCCAGCAACTTGGTCAGTGGGCTCTCCTACGAGCAGTACTTC.

The rearrangement joins TRBV3-1 (or the pseudogene TRBV3-2) to TRBJ1-5; D remains unclear. Germline-derived CDR1 and CDR2 are LGHDT and YNNKEL (reference sequence). Trimming removed 2 bases from V and 8 bases from J, with 10 bases in between. This CDR3 region has 13 residues. As DNA, the CDR3 is TGTGCCAGCAGCCAAACCGGTCGGGAGCCCCAGCATTTT. This codes for CASSQTGREPQHF.

V usage is TRBV7-2 and J usage is TRBJ2-1; 13 bases line up with TRBD2. CDR1 SGHTA and CDR2 FQGNSA come from the germline V gene. V lost 2 bases, J lost 5 bases, and 3 bases stayed unmatched. The CDR3 sequence is 16 residues long. In DNA, the CDR3 is TGTGCCAGCAGCTTAAGACTAGCGGGAGGAAACAATGAGCAGTTCTTC. Protein: CASSLRLAGGNNEQFF. The full variable domain, with the rest looked up from reference TRBV7-2 and TRBJ2-1, is GAGVSQSPSNKVTEKGKDVELRCDPISGHTALYWYRQSLGQGLEFLIYFQGNSAPDKSGLPSDRFSAERTGGSVSTLTIQRTQQEDSAVYLCASSLRLAGGNNEQFFGPGTRLTVL.